Listed here is a single T cell receptor (beta chain). The antigen is undetermined. The data derive from a study of cytomegalovirus exposure and HLA in healthy donors. Findings and caveats of the study: Listed as cytomegalovirus-associated were roughly 180 TCR beta chains. Usually a TCR sequence was rare, but some public TCRs were found in many donors. In vitro assays verified that three CMV-associated chains recognized CMV antigens specifically. One later analysis, an examination of the 120 validation repertoires, found that first-cohort TCR clusters tended to co-occur in them.

Trimming left V 0 bases short and J 10 bases short, with 10 bases between. The length of the CDR3 is 13 residues. Germline V gives CDR1 SGHTA, CDR2 FQGNSA. Data came from immunoSEQ multiplex PCR; TCRdb stores just in-frame clones and leaves some out. This sample carries around 93,000 clones, approximately 81% of them seen once, and the ten largest clones take 20%. The chain has TRBV7-2 and TRBJ2-1, with D tentatively TRBD2 (6 bases). The sequence came from a young man in good health and CMV-seropositive. Sequenced input: PBMCs. CDR3 amino acids: CASSLAPSGEQFF. The CDR3 DNA reads as TGTGCCAGCAGCTTAGCGCCCAGCGGGGAGCAGTTCTTC.